These 31 T cell receptor beta chains came from one sample sequenced in a study of chemoradiotherapy in HPV16-positive cancers. Generated by immunoSEQ multiplex PCR, the TCRdb table keeps only in-frame clones and is missing some. This sample has some 11,000 clones, with 65% to 85% found just once. The sample here was taken from a patient who underwent chemoradiotherapy. All receptors come from a human donor with HPV-associated anogenital cancer.

This chain links TRBV11-1 with TRBJ1-4; D gene ambiguous. This CDR3 has 14 amino acids. V shed 5 bases and J shed 8 bases, with 15 bases lying between them. Germline V CDR1 and CDR2: SGHAT, FQDESV (reference sequence). CDR3 sequence (DNA): TGTGCCAGCAGCCCAAGAGGGTTTCGGGAAAAACTGTTTTTT. This gives the protein CASSPRGFREKLFF.

There are a few counts of this clone. This rearrangement joins TRBV10-3 to TRBJ1-1, with D possibly being TRBD1 (6 bases). CDR1 ENHRY and CDR2 SYGVKD come from the germline V gene. Trimming took off 5 bases at V and 4 bases at J, with 8 bases between the two ends. The CDR3 runs to 12 residues. CDR3 DNA sequence: TGTGCCATCAGTACGGACAGCACTGAAGCTTTCTTT. Protein product: CAISTDSTEAFF.

The chain joins TRBV19 to TRBJ1-1; no clear D gene. This CDR3 spans 14 amino acids. Trimming removed 3 bases from V and 7 bases from J, with 15 bases in between. Germline V gene sequence: CDR1 LNHDA, CDR2 SQIVND (reference sequence). The CDR3 sequence: CASSIVGEVGEAFF. The CDR3 nucleotides are TGTGCCAGTAGTATCGTCGGGGAAGTCGGTGAAGCTTTCTTT.

V gene TRBV11-2 combines with J gene TRBJ1-5; D is ambiguous. The length of the CDR3 is 13 residues. The germline V gene has CDR1 SGHAT and CDR2 FQNNGV. Trimming pared 5 bases from V and 0 bases from J, leaving 5 bases between. The CDR3: CASSPNSNQPQHF. The DNA for the CDR3 is TGTGCCAGCAGCCCGAATAGCAATCAGCCCCAGCATTTT.

V gene TRBV10-3 combines with J gene TRBJ1-2; no definite D call. Germline CDR1 reads ENHRY; CDR2 reads SYGVKD. The V end lost 6 bases, the J end lost 8 bases, and 13 bases lay between the germline ends. The CDR3 is 12 residues long. The CDR3 DNA is TGTGCCATCAGCCTTATGGGAGAGGGCTACACCTTC. As protein: CAISLMGEGYTF.

This chain links TRBV11-2 with TRBJ1-1; 7 bases fit TRBD1. The length of the CDR3 is 14 residues. After removal of 2 bases from V and 1 base from J, the junction contained 1 base not matched to a gene. Germline V lookup: CDR1 SGHAT, CDR2 FQNNGV. The CDR3 region has the DNA TGTGCCAGCAGCTTACGACAGGGGAACACTGAAGCTTTCTTT. It codes for CASSLRQGNTEAFF.

The chain combines TRBV28 with TRBJ1-1; no clear D. This CDR3 contains 15 residues. Germline V lookup: CDR1 MDHEN, CDR2 SYDVKM. V dropped 4 bases and J dropped 7 bases, with 19 bases sitting between them. The DNA for the CDR3 is TGTGCCAGCAGTTCCCCGGGGAGAGGAACCAGTGAAGCTTTCTTT. Residues: CASSSPGRGTSEAFF. Using reference TRBV28 and TRBJ1-1 for the parts outside the CDR3, the full variable domain is DVKVTQSSRYLVKRTGEKVFLECVQDMDHENMFWYRQDPGLGLRLIYFSYDVKMKEKGDIPEGYSVSREKKERFSLILESASTNQTSMYLCASSSPGRGTSEAFFGQGTRLTVV.

This clone has only a few counts. The chain couples TRBV2 to TRBJ2-2; D ambiguous. CDR1 SNHLY and CDR2 FYNNEI come from the germline V gene. V was clipped by 6 bases and J by 6 bases, with 11 bases between them. This CDR3 comprises 13 residues. The CDR3 sequence: CASSQSRPGELFF. CDR3 sequence (DNA): TGTGCCAGCAGCCAGAGCCGCCCCGGGGAGCTGTTTTTT.

The CDR3 DNA is TGTGCCACCAGCAGAGATTCGGGAGCCTCTGGAAACACCATATATTTT. It codes for CATSRDSGASGNTIYF. The chain uses TRBV15 and TRBJ1-3; D is unresolved. The ends were cut back, 0 bases at V and 0 bases at J, with 9 bases in the middle. The CDR3 sequence is 16 residues long. CDR1 is LNHNV, CDR2 YYDKDF, per germline (reference sequence).

This sequence joins TRBV9 and TRBJ2-1; maybe TRBD2 (7 bases). Germline V CDR1 and CDR2: SGDLS, YYNGEE. The ends were cut back, 5 bases at V and 6 bases at J, with 18 bases in the middle. The CDR3 spans 15 residues. CDR3 residues: CASSPGGGASNEQFF. CDR3 DNA sequence: TGTGCCAGCAGTCCAGGAGGGGGGGCCTCCAATGAGCAGTTCTTC. Complete variable domain (other parts from reference TRBV9 and TRBJ2-1): DSGVTQTPKHLITATGQRVTLRCSPRSGDLSVYWYQQSLDQGLQFLIQYYNGEERAKGNILERFSAQQFPDLHSELNLSSLELGDSALYFCASSPGGGASNEQFFGPGTRLTVL.

The rearrangement links TRBV19 to TRBJ1-5; 8 nucleotides line up with TRBD1. V trimming: 3 bases; J trimming: 7 bases; junction bases outside the gene matches: 8. The CDR3 sequence is 15 residues long. Germline CDR1 is LNHDA and CDR2 is SQIVND (reference sequence). The CDR3 DNA sequence: TGTGCCAGTAGTATCACTGCTGGACAGGGACAGCCCCAGCATTTT. It translates to CASSITAGQGQPQHF.

V is TRBV7-8 and J is TRBJ2-3; 9 bases agree with TRBD1. Trimming cost V 5 bases and J 4 bases; bases outside gene matches: 4. Germline V CDR1 and CDR2: SGHVS, FQNEAQ. CDR3 length: 14 residues. CDR3 sequence (DNA): TGTGCCAGCAGCCCCGGGACAGGGTCAGATACGCAGTATTTT. Translation: CASSPGTGSDTQYF.

This chain joins TRBV25-1 and TRBJ2-7; D is ambiguous. The CDR3 contains 11 residues. Trimming left V 5 bases short and J 6 bases short, with 8 bases between. Germline CDR1 MGHDK, CDR2 SYGVNS. CDR3 coding DNA: TGTGCCAGCAGTCGTCTGCTCGAGCAGTACTTC. Its translation: CASSRLLEQYF.

Concerning this clone itself: The sample contains more than one DNA sequence encoding this CDR3. The V and J genes are TRBV28 and TRBJ1-4, with a tentative D call TRBD1 (6 bases). The CDR3 runs 14 residues. Per germline, CDR1 MDHEN and CDR2 SYDVKM. Trimming left V 7 bases short and J 7 bases short, with 16 bases between. The CDR3 DNA follows: TGTGCCAGCACCCCACAGGGCGGCGGTGAAAAACTGTTTTTT. Protein product: CASTPQGGGEKLFF.

The chain employs TRBV4-1 and TRBJ1-4; D is unresolved. There are 12 residues in the CDR3. Germline loops: CDR1 MGHRA, CDR2 YSYEKL. The V and J ends lost 1 base and 8 bases respectively, with 5 bases between them. The CDR3 is CASSQADEKLFF. The CDR3 DNA reads as TGCGCCAGCAGCCAAGCGGACGAAAAACTGTTTTTT.

V gene TRBV5-8 combines with J gene TRBJ2-7; 9 nucleotides align to TRBD1. The germline V gene has CDR1 SGHTS and CDR2 YDEGEE. With 4 bases clipped from V and 3 bases from J, the junction kept 8 bases outside the gene matches. The CDR3 is made up of 15 amino acids. CDR3 residues: CASSPGTGTNYEQYF. The CDR3 nucleotides read TGTGCCAGCAGCCCCGGGACAGGGACTAACTACGAGCAGTACTTC. Full variable domain (missing parts from reference TRBV5-8 and TRBJ2-7): EAGVTQSPTHLIKTRGQQATLRCSPISGHTSVYWYQQALGLGLQFLLWYDEGEERNRGNFPPRFSGRQFPNYSSELNVNALELEDSALYLCASSPGTGTNYEQYFGPGTRLTVT.

Comment on this clone: Mismatch with germline at one junction end may stem from a read error. V gene TRBV9 combines with J gene TRBJ2-7; possible D gene TRBD2, 5 bases. CDR3 length equals 14 residues. CDR1 SGDLS and CDR2 YYNGEE come from the germline V gene. The CDR3 loop is CASSVGSARDPRHF. CDR3 nucleotide sequence: TGTGCCAGCAGCGTAGGTTCAGCGAGGGATCCCCGGCACTTC.

The chain couples TRBV4-1 to TRBJ1-5; D gene ambiguous. Germline CDR1 reads MGHRA; CDR2 reads YSYEKL. The CDR3 covers 13 residues. V was pared by 4 bases and J by 6 bases, with 10 bases between. The CDR3 is CASSRGDLQPQHF. The CDR3 nucleotides read TGCGCCAGCAGCCGGGGTGATCTTCAGCCCCAGCATTTT.

J is TRBJ1-3 and V is TRBV6-5; tentative D call: TRBD1 (5 bases). The CDR3 spans 14 residues. V was cut by 6 bases and J by 4 bases, with 13 bases left in between. Germline CDR1 reads MNHEY; CDR2 reads SVGAGI. The CDR3 region is CASSSGLGGNTIYF. The CDR3 coding sequence is TGTGCCAGCAGCTCAGGGTTAGGCGGAAACACCATATATTTT.

The chain has TRBV4-2 and TRBJ1-1, with D possibly TRBD1 on 5 matching bases. This CDR3 has 15 residues. V lost 1 base to trimming and J lost 8 bases, with 17 bases between them. CDR1 is LGHNA and CDR2 is YNFKEQ in the germline V gene. The CDR3 region is CASSQATAVLNEAFF. CDR3 coding DNA: TGTGCCAGCAGCCAAGCGACAGCCGTACTAAACGAAGCTTTCTTT.

This clone came up a few times. The gene calls are TRBV10-3 and TRBJ2-3, with 8 bases matching TRBD2. CDR3 length: 16 amino acids. V dropped 6 bases and J dropped 3; count of bases not matched to a gene: 11. Germline-derived CDR1 and CDR2 are ENHRY and SYGVKD. The CDR3 loop reads CAIRVQRLAQTDTQYF. DNA of the CDR3: TGTGCCATCAGAGTACAACGACTAGCGCAGACAGATACGCAGTATTTT.

The rearrangement links TRBV27 to TRBJ2-7; D might be TRBD1 (5 bases). The CDR3 is made up of 13 amino acids. CDR1 is MNHEY and CDR2 is SMNVEV in the germline V gene (reference sequence). Trimming pared 5 bases from V and 2 bases from J, leaving 10 bases between. CDR3 sequence: CASSPDSTYEQYF. Here the CDR3 DNA reads TGTGCCAGCAGTCCCGACAGCACCTACGAGCAGTACTTC.

The chain uses TRBV27 and TRBJ1-5; no clear D gene. V lost 3 bases to trimming and J lost 2 bases, with 11 bases between them. CDR1 and CDR2 from the germline V gene are MNHEY and SMNVEV (reference sequence). This CDR3 is built from 15 residues. The CDR3 loop reads CASSLRAQGNQPQHF. The CDR3 nucleotides are TGTGCCAGCAGTTTGAGGGCCCAGGGCAATCAGCCCCAGCATTTT.

V usage is TRBV4-3 and J usage is TRBJ2-1; the match to TRBD2 covers 7 bases. With 3 bases clipped from V and 9 bases from J, the junction kept 8 bases outside the gene matches. The CDR3 totals 14 residues. Germline CDR1 LGHNA, CDR2 YSLEER. Here the CDR3 DNA reads TGCGCCAGCAGCCATTTAAGCGGGGAGGGTGAGCAGTTCTTC. This codes for CASSHLSGEGEQFF.

The J gene is TRBJ2-3, the V gene TRBV30; the match to TRBD2 covers 7 bases. V trimming: 1 base; J trimming: 4 bases; junction bases outside the gene matches: 5. The germline gives CDR1 GTSNPN, CDR2 SVGIG (reference sequence). The CDR3 totals 14 residues. Here the CDR3 DNA reads TGTGCCTGGAGTGGAGGGGCGGGGGCAGATACGCAGTATTTT. Protein: CAWSGGAGADTQYF.

This chain uses TRBV6-1 with TRBJ2-7, with unresolved D. Trimming removed 2 bases from V and 2 bases from J, with 13 bases in between. The V gene's germline CDR1 is MNHNS and CDR2 SASEGT. The CDR3 extends over 15 amino acids. CDR3 amino acids: CASSENQIFTYEQYF. The CDR3, as DNA: TGTGCCAGCAGTGAAAACCAGATTTTTACCTACGAGCAGTACTTC.

The chain links TRBV7-2 to TRBJ1-6; weak D call: TRBD1 (5 bases). Germline CDR1 reads SGHTA; CDR2 reads FQGNSA. The CDR3 covers 16 residues. V dropped 4 bases and J dropped 1 base, with 11 bases sitting between them. CDR3: CASSSLRGSYNSPLHF. The CDR3 coding sequence is TGTGCCAGCAGCTCCTTAAGGGGTTCCTATAATTCACCCCTCCACTTT.

J is TRBJ2-5 and V is TRBV6-5, with 10 bases identical to TRBD1. Gene TRBJ2-7 matches the end of the DNA better, so the J call may be wrong. The CDR3 extends over 16 amino acids. The V gene's germline CDR1 is MNHEY and CDR2 SVGAGI. CDR3 DNA: TGTGCCAGCAGTTACTCAGGGACAGGGGATTACTACGAGCAGTACTTC. This translates into CASSYSGTGDYYEQYF.

A few counts support this clone. The rearrangement joins TRBV5-4 to TRBJ1-1; the D gene is possibly TRBD1 (6 bases). This CDR3 comprises 15 residues. Per the germline V gene, CDR1 is SGHNT and CDR2 is YYREEE (reference sequence). The germline V and J ends were trimmed by 4 bases and 4 bases, with 17 bases remaining between them. Written as DNA, the CDR3 is TGTGCCAGCAGCCCTCAGCGAGGGGGGATCACTGAAGCTTTCTTT. It is translated as CASSPQRGGITEAFF.

This clone appeared a few times. This chain uses TRBV7-9 with TRBJ2-7; D ambiguous. V gave up 5 bases and J gave up 1 base, with 6 bases separating them. The CDR3 spans 12 residues. In germline, CDR1 is SEHNR, CDR2 FQNEAQ (reference sequence). CDR3 loop: CASSPTSYEQYF. In nucleotides, the CDR3 is TGTGCCAGCAGCCCGACGTCCTACGAGCAGTACTTC.

The V and J genes are TRBV5-5 and TRBJ1-6; D unresolved. CDR3 size: 13 residues. Trimming cost V 0 bases and J 7 bases, with 5 bases left between them. Germline V gene data show CDR1 as SGHKS and CDR2 as YYEKEE (reference sequence). CDR3 protein: CASSLGRNSPLHF. CDR3 bases: TGTGCCAGCAGCTTGGGCCGAAATTCACCCCTCCACTTT.